Listed here is a single T cell receptor beta chain. Its antigen has not been determined. No base quality information exists; no much larger clone differs at one position. This record comes from a study of T cells after yellow fever vaccination (dated by TCRdb to the late 2010s). General notes on the study: The SMART-Seq v4 Ultra Low Input RNA kit was used to prepare libraries from fractions with low cell numbers. To follow T-cell clones before and after both primary and booster YFV17D yellow fever vaccination, bulk TCR alpha and beta repertoires underwent longitudinal sequencing. Two healthy male donors made up the cohort, one aged 18 to 29 years and the other aged 30 to 40 years. Blood was drawn at multiple timepoints before and after primary and secondary immunization, with bulk PBMC replicates and cell subsets isolated. The full study reports these points: The secondary T-cell response was found to be weaker but faster than the primary response, with a peak reached on day 5 rather than on day 15. The study included only two donors, which limits how far the findings can be generalized. Computational filtering was required because FACS-sorted repertoires could contain abundant contaminating clonotypes from the bulk population. After the booster, most clones that had expanded after primary vaccination were detected again (approximately 97% of CD4 and around nine tenths of CD8), suggesting broad maintenance of memory. A small share of clonotypes was detected in both CD4 and CD8 compartments, with the overlap likely arising from convergent recombination.

The sequencing machine was an Illumina NovaSeq 6000. Synthesis of TCR cDNA relied on 5'RACE template switching, a step that introduced a universal primer site along with unique molecular identifiers. Priming for cDNA synthesis came from both the TCR alpha and TCR beta constant segments. Two PCR steps were used to amplify libraries, with sample barcodes and sequencing adapters being added in the second step. Libraries were sequenced on Illumina HiSeq 2500 (2x100 bp) or NovaSeq (2x150 bp). The authors processed their data as follows. MIGEC handled demultiplexing of reads and collapsing into UMI consensus sequences, while MiXCR performed V(D)J alignment. Vaccine-responding clonotypes were identified with edgeR using replicate PBMC samples, with FDR below 0.01 and a log2 fold change above 5 up to day 15 being required. Each bulk clonotype received a CD4 or CD8 identity based on whether the sequenced CD4 or CD8 repertoire contained that clonotype at higher abundance. The public reads were reanalyzed by TCRdb: fastp trimming at Q25, MiXCR alignment, in-frame beta chains only. One record per CDR3 amino acid sequence lists the most common genes and DNA. TCRdb, not the authors, supplied the V and J calls. The sample table shows 350,000 to 450,000 distinct CDR3 sequences, and roughly a sixth are seen once. The ten biggest clones cover roughly 19% of the sample.

Measured from the cysteine to the phenylalanine, the CDR3 is 18 residues long. Only the CDR3 DNA is retained, 54 bases long and in frame from the first base. CDR1 is given as SGHNT and CDR2 as YENEEA, both from the germline V gene. V loses 1 base, J loses 11 bases, and the germline ends lie 27 bases apart. The treatment or condition label of this sample denotes: live attenuated yellow fever vaccine strain. At each blood-draw timepoint, two biological replicates of bulk PBMCs were collected. PBMCs were isolated from peripheral blood using a standard Ficoll-Paque protocol. TriZol was used to extract RNA from bulk PBMCs, CD4 and CD8 fractions, and dextramer-positive and dextramer-negative fractions.

The rearranged segments are TRBV11-3 and TRBJ2-1; no D gene can be assigned with confidence. The sequence was collected from a man aged 18 to 30 who received the YFV17D yellow fever vaccine. Source: PBMCs, taken before the yellow fever booster vaccination. The nucleotide sequence reads TGTGCCAGCAGCTTAGGGACCCTGGACGGCCCCCACAATCCTCAGCAGTTCTTC. It encodes CASSLGTLDGPHNPQQFF.